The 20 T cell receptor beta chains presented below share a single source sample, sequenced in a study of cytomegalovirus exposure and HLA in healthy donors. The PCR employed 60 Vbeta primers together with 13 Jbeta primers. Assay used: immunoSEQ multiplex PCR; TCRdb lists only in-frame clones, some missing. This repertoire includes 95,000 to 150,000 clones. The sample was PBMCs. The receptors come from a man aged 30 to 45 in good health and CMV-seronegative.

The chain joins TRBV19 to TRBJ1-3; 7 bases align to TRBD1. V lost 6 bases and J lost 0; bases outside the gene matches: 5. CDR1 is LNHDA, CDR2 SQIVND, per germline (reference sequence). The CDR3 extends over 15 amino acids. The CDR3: CASRWDSASGNTIYF. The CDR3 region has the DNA TGTGCCAGTAGGTGGGACAGCGCCTCTGGAAACACCATATATTTT.

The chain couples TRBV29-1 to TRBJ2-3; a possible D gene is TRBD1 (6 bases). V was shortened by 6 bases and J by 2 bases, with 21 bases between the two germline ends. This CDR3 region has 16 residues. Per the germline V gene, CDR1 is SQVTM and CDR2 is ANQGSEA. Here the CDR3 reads CSVLRGSGQLTDTQYF. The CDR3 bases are TGCAGCGTGTTGAGAGGCTCAGGACAGCTCACAGATACGCAGTATTTT.

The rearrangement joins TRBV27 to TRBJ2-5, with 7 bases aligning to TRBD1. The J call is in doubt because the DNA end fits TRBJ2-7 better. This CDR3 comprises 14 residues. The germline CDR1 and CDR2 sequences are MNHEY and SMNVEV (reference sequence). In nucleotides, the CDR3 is TGTGCCAGCGGCGAAAGGGGGCGTGTCCACGAGCAGTACTTC. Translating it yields CASGERGRVHEQYF.

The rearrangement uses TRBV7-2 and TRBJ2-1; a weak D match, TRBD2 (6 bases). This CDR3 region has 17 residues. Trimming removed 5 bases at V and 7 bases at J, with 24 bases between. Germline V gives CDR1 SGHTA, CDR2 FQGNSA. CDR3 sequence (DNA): TGTGCCAGCAGCCTCACCGGACTACCCTTGGGCCAAAATGAGCAGTTCTTC. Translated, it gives CASSLTGLPLGQNEQFF.

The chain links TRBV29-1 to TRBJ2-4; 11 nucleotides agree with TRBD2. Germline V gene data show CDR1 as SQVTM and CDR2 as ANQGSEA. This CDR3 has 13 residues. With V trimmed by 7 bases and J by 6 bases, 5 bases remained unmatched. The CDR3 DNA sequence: TGCAGCGCCCGACTAGCGGGAACAAACATTCAGTACTTC. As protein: CSARLAGTNIQYF.

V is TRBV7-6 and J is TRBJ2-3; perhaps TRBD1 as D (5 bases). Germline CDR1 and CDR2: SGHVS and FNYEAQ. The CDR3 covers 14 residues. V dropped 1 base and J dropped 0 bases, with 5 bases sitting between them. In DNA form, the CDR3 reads TGTGCCAGCAGCTTAGACAGGAGCACAGATACGCAGTATTTT. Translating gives CASSLDRSTDTQYF. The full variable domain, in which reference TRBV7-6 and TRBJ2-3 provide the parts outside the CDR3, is GAGVSQSPRYKVTKRGQDVALRCDPISGHVSLYWYRQALGQGPEFLTYFNYEAQQDKSGLPNDRFSAERPEGSISTLTIQRTEQRDSAMYRCASSLDRSTDTQYFGPGTRLTVL.

The CDR3 protein is CASSLQGLVGAQHF. The CDR3 DNA reads TGTGCCAGCAGCTTGCAGGGCCTAGTTGGAGCCCAGCATTTT. The rearrangement links TRBV5-6 to TRBJ1-5, with D maybe TRBD1 (5 bases). Germline assignment: CDR1 SGHDT and CDR2 YYEEEE. The V end lost 1 base, the J end lost 11 bases, and 16 bases lay between the germline ends. This CDR3 contains 14 residues.

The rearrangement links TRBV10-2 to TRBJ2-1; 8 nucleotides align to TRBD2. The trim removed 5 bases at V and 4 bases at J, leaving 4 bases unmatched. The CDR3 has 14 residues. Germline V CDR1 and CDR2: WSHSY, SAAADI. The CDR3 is CASSSGGPYNEQFF. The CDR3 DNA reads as TGCGCCAGCAGTTCGGGAGGGCCGTACAATGAGCAGTTCTTC.

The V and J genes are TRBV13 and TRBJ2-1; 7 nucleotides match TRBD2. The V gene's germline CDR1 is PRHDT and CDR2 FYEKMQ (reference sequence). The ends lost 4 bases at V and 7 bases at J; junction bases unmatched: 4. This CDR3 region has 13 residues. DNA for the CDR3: TGTGCCAGCAGCTCCGGGGGGAATAATGAGCAGTTCTTC. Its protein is CASSSGGNNEQFF.

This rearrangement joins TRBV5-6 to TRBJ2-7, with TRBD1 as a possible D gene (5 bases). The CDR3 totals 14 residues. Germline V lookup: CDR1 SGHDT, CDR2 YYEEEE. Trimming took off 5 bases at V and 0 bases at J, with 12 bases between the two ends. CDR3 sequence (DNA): TGTGCCAGCAGTAGGGCAGGGCCCTCCTACGAGCAGTACTTC. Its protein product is CASSRAGPSYEQYF.

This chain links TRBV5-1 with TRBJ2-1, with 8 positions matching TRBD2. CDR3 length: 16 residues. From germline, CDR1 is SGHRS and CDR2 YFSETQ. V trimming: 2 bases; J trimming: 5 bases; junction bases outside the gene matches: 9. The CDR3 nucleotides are TGCGCCAGCAGCTTTCTAACTAGCGGAGGAGACAATGAGCAGTTCTTC. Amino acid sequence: CASSFLTSGGDNEQFF.

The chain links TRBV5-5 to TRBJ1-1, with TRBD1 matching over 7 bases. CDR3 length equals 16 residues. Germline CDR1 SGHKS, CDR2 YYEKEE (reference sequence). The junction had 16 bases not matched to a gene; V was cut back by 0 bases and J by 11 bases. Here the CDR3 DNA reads TGTGCCAGCAGCTTGGGGGAGTCGGACAGGTTTCATAGGGCTTTCTTT. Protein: CASSLGESDRFHRAFF.

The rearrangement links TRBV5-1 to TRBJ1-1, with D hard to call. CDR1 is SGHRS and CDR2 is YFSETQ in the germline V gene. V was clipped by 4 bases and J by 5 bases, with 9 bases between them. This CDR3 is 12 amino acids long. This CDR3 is CASSLRGTEAFF. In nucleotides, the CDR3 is TGCGCCAGCAGCCTTCGAGGGACTGAAGCTTTCTTT.

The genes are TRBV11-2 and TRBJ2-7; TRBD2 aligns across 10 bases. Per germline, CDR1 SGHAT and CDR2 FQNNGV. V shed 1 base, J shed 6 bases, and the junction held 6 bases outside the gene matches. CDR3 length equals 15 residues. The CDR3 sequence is CASSLVYSGRAEQYF. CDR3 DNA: TGTGCCAGCAGCTTAGTGTACAGCGGGAGGGCCGAGCAGTACTTC.

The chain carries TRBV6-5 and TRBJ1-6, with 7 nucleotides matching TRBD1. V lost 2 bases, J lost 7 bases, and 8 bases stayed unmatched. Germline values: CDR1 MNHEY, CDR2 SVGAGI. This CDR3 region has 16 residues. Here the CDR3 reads CASSYGQGVGNSPLHF. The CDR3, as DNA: TGTGCCAGCAGTTACGGTCAGGGGGTAGGAAATTCACCCCTCCACTTT.

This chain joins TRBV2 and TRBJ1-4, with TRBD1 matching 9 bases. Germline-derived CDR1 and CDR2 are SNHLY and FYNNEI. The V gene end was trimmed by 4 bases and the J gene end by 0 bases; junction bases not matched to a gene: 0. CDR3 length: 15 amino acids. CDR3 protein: CASSGQGATNEKLFF. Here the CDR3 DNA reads TGTGCCAGCAGTGGACAGGGGGCAACTAATGAAAAACTGTTTTTT.

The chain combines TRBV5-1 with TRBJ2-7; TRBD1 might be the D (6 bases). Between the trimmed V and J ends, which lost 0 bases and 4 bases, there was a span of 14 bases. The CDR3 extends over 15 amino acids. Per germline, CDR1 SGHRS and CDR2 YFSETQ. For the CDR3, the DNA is TGCGCCAGCAGCTTGGGCCAACAGGGAACGTACGAGCAGTACTTC. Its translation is CASSLGQQGTYEQYF.

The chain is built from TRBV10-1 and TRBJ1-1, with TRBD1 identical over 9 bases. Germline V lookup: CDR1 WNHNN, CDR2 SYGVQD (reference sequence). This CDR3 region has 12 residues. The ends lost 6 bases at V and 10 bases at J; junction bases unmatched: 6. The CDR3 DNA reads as TGCGCCAGCAGCCCCGGACAGGGGAGAGCTTTCTTT. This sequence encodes CASSPGQGRAFF.

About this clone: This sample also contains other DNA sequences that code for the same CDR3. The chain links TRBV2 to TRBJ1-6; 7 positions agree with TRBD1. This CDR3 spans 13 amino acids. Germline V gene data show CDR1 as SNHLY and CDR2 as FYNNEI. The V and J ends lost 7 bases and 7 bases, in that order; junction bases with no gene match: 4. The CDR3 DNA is TGTGCCAGCACGGGACAGCGAAATTCACCCCTCCACTTT. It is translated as CASTGQRNSPLHF.

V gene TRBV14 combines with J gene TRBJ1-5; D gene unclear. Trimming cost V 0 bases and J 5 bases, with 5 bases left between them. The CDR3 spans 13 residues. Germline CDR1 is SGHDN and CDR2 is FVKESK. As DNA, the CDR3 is TGTGCCAGCAGCCAAGATCGGGATCAGCCCCAGCATTTT. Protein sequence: CASSQDRDQPQHF.